A selection of T cell receptor beta chains follows, all from one sample in a study of T-cell reconstitution after alpha-beta-depleted transplantation in children. TCRdb passed the PCR reads through MiXCR, listing each CDR3 protein once. The table has fewer than 550,000 distinct CDR3 sequences, roughly 10% seen once. The sequencing here drew on PBMCs, taken before TCRalphabeta/CD19-depleted stem cell transplant. The receptors come from a child aged 2 to 15 with inherited bone marrow failure, due to receive a stem cell transplant. CDR3s include the opening cysteine and the closing phenylalanine or tryptophan. The D gene is left open where the match is weak. Rows may omit the clone size; those that give it use once, few, many or a size class.

V gene	J gene	D gene	clone size	CDR3 DNA	CDR3 protein
TRBV2	TRBJ2-2	TRBD2	-	TGTGCCAGCAGCGGGGGAGTACTAGCGGGGGCGAACACCGGGGAGCTGTTTTTT	CASSGGVLAGANTGELFF
TRBV7-9	TRBJ2-7	-	many	TGTGCCAGCCGGGGGGCGACCTCCTACGAGCAGTACTTC	CASRGATSYEQYF
TRBV28	TRBJ2-7	-	many	TGTGCCAGCAGTTTATTAGGGAAGCAGTACTTC	CASSLLGKQYF
TRBV6-2/TRBV6-3	TRBJ2-1	-	many	TGTGCCAGCAGTTACGGTTGGCTGGGCTCCTACAATGAGCAGTTCTTC	CASSYGWLGSYNEQFF
TRBV5-1	TRBJ2-1	TRBD2	many	TGCGCCAGCAGCGGGACTAGCGGGAGCTTGGATGAGCAGTTCTTC	CASSGTSGSLDEQFF
TRBV6-2/TRBV6-3	TRBJ1-5	-	many	TGTGCCAGCAGTTACTCGAAAAAGAGGGACGGCAATCAGCCCCAGCATTTT	CASSYSKKRDGNQPQHF
TRBV30	TRBJ2-1	TRBD2	few	TGTGCCTGGAGTGTACGCCCTAGCGGGTCCTACAATGAGCAGTTCTTC	CAWSVRPSGSYNEQFF
TRBV7-2	TRBJ2-1	TRBD2	once	TGTGCCAGCAGCGGGGGACTAGCCTGGGATGAGCAGTTCTTC	CASSGGLAWDEQFF
TRBV6-5	TRBJ1-1	-	many	TGTGCCAGCAGTTACTCGACGGTCATGAACACTGAAGCTTTCTTT	CASSYSTVMNTEAFF
TRBV5-4	TRBJ2-2	TRBD1	-	TGTGCCAGCAGCTCGAGGACAGGGGGGCCCACCGGGGAGCTGTTTTTT	CASSSRTGGPTGELFF
TRBV12-3/TRBV12-4	TRBJ1-2	-	many	TGTGCCAGCAGTTTAACCCGGATCTGGGGCTACACCTTC	CASSLTRIWGYTF
TRBV10-2	TRBJ2-7	TRBD1	many	TGCGCCAGCACCGGCGGGACAGGTGGGTCCTACGAGCAGTACTTC	CASTGGTGGSYEQYF
TRBV15	TRBJ2-1	TRBD2	-	TGTGCCACCAGCAGAGAGGCGGGACTAGCGGGGAATGAGCAGTTCTTC	CATSREAGLAGNEQFF
TRBV19	TRBJ2-5	-	-	TGTGCCAGTACCCCACAATGGGGTTTGGAGACCCAGTACTTC	CASTPQWGLETQYF
TRBV7-8	TRBJ2-3	-	-	TGTGCCAGCAGCTTAATCGGATTTTTCAGGGGACGCACAGATACGCAGTATTTT	CASSLIGFFRGRTDTQYF
TRBV28	TRBJ1-2	-	many	TGTGCCAGCAGTTTAAGGGACATTCTCTATGGCTACACCTTC	CASSLRDILYGYTF
TRBV12-3/TRBV12-4	TRBJ2-1	TRBD1	many	TGTGCCAGCAGTTCCGGGACAGCAGCATACAATGAGCAGTTCTTC	CASSSGTAAYNEQFF
TRBV9	TRBJ1-3	TRBD1	-	TGTGCCAGCAGCGTAGACAGGGGGCACGGAAACACCATATATTTT	CASSVDRGHGNTIYF
TRBV7-9	TRBJ1-1	TRBD1	many	TGTGCCAGCAGCTTAGCCTGGACAGGGGGCCAGAACACTGAAGCTTTCTTT	CASSLAWTGGQNTEAFF
TRBV11-1	TRBJ2-6	-	few	TGTGCCAGCAGCTTAAGCCGCGGGGTAGTTCCCGGGGCCAACGTCCTGACTTTC	CASSLSRGVVPGANVLTF
TRBV12-3/TRBV12-4	TRBJ2-7	-	-	TGTGCCAGCAGGGACGGAGCTCTCGACGAGCAGTACTTC	CASRDGALDEQYF
TRBV29-1	TRBJ2-2	TRBD1	-	TGCAGCGTGCCCGGGACAGTGAACACCGGGGAGCTGTTTTTT	CSVPGTVNTGELFF
TRBV20-1	TRBJ2-3	-	many	TGCAGTCTACCCTCTCGGGATCGGGGGCTAGATACGCAGTATTTT	CSLPSRDRGLDTQYF
TRBV10-3	TRBJ2-3	-	many	TGTGCCATCGCCACTACGATAACAGATACGCAGTATTTT	CAIATTITDTQYF
TRBV5-1	TRBJ2-2	-	many	TGCGCCAGCAGCTTGGTTGCGGGGAACACCGGGGAGCTGTTTTTT	CASSLVAGNTGELFF
TRBV18	TRBJ1-3	TRBD1	-	TGTGCCAGCTCACCACCGGGACAGATCTCTGGAAACACCATATATTTT	CASSPPGQISGNTIYF
TRBV2	TRBJ2-3	-	many	TGTGCCAGCAGTCCCAGATGGAGCACAGATACGCAGTATTTT	CASSPRWSTDTQYF
TRBV12-3/TRBV12-4	TRBJ1-2	-	many	TGTGCCAGCAGTTTTGGTCTTGTTCTGTCGGGGCTTTATGGCTACACCTTC	CASSFGLVLSGLYGYTF
TRBV20-1	TRBJ2-7	-	many	TGCAGTGCTAGAGAGGATTGGGAAACGTACTTC	CSAREDWETYF
TRBV6-5	TRBJ1-1	-	-	TGTGCCAGCAGTTACTACCAGGTGTTGGGCACTGAAGCTTTCTTT	CASSYYQVLGTEAFF
TRBV29-1	TRBJ2-1	TRBD1	few	TGCAGCGTTGAAGTTGACTCCAGGGGGCGAGTCTCCGGTGAGCAGTTCTTC	CSVEVDSRGRVSGEQFF
TRBV7-2	TRBJ2-3	TRBD2	many	TGTGCCAGCAGCCCTGAGGTGGCGGGAGGAGCAGATACGCAGTATTTT	CASSPEVAGGADTQYF
TRBV28	TRBJ2-5	TRBD1	many	TGTGCCAGCAGTTTTAGGGGGCGGCAAGAGACCCAGTACTTC	CASSFRGRQETQYF
TRBV29-1	TRBJ2-1	TRBD2	many	TGCAGCGTTGAGACTAGCGGGAGGAGTGGCTACAATGAGCAGTTCTTC	CSVETSGRSGYNEQFF
TRBV20-1	TRBJ2-6	-	-	TGCAGTGCTCGTCTAATAGGGGCCAACGTCCTGACTTTC	CSARLIGANVLTF
TRBV29-1	TRBJ2-7	-	-	TGCAGCGTTGCCCTCACCTACGAGCAGTACTTC	CSVALTYEQYF
TRBV20-1	TRBJ2-7	TRBD1	-	TGCAGTGCTAGAGATTTTTGGCGGGACAGGGGTGGTCTAAGAGCCTACGAGCAGTACTTC	CSARDFWRDRGGLRAYEQYF
TRBV20-1	TRBJ2-7	TRBD2	many	TGCAGTGCTAGCCCTAGCGGGAAGGACGAGCAGTACTTC	CSASPSGKDEQYF
TRBV6-5	TRBJ1-2	-	many	TGTGCCAGCAGTTGGTTGGGGAGGAAGTATGGCTACACCTTC	CASSWLGRKYGYTF
TRBV12-3/TRBV12-4	TRBJ2-1	-	many	TGTGCCAGCAGTTTGTACGCGGACAATGAGCAGTTCTTC	CASSLYADNEQFF
TRBV27	TRBJ1-6	-	-	TGTGCCAGCAGTCCACTGGGGGGTATAAGGTCACCCCTCCACTTT	CASSPLGGIRSPLHF
TRBV3-1	TRBJ2-7	TRBD2	few	TGTGCCAGCAGCTCAACACCGGGACTAGAGGTCTACGAGCAGTACTTC	CASSSTPGLEVYEQYF
TRBV7-9	TRBJ1-3	-	few	TGTGCCAGCAGCGCAGAAAACTCTGGAAACACCATATATTTT	CASSAENSGNTIYF
TRBV7-2	TRBJ2-5	TRBD2	many	TGTGCCAGCAGCCCCCCGGTGGGAGCGGGAGGATGGGAGACCCAGTACTTC	CASSPPVGAGGWETQYF
TRBV5-6	TRBJ2-1	-	many	TGTGCCAGCAGCTTGGCGGTAGTGGTTGGGAATGAGCAGTTCTTC	CASSLAVVVGNEQFF
TRBV5-5	TRBJ2-7	TRBD1	many	TGTGCCAGCAGCTTGGGGGACAGTAACTCCTACGAGCAGTACTTC	CASSLGDSNSYEQYF
TRBV6-2/TRBV6-3	TRBJ2-7	TRBD2	-	TGTGCCAGCAGCCGTCCCTGGCGGGAGGGGTCCTACGAGCAGTACTTC	CASSRPWREGSYEQYF
TRBV27	TRBJ2-7	TRBD2	many	TGTGCCAGCAGTGGTGGAGCGGGAGCCTACGAGCAGTACTTC	CASSGGAGAYEQYF
TRBV7-9	TRBJ2-7	-	many	TGTGCCAGCAGCTTAGCTCGGATCTCCGTGGACGAGCAGTACTTC	CASSLARISVDEQYF
TRBV6-2/TRBV6-3	TRBJ2-7	TRBD2	many	TGTGCCAGCAGGAATCAGGGACTAGCGGTCTACGAGCAGTACTTC	CASRNQGLAVYEQYF
TRBV7-2	TRBJ2-7	TRBD1	many	TGTGCCAGCAGCTTTCGATTTTTTGGACAGGGCGACGAGCAGTACTTC	CASSFRFFGQGDEQYF
TRBV9	TRBJ1-1	-	-	TGTGCCAGCAGCGTAGAGGCACAGGCACTGAACACTGAAGCTTTCTTT	CASSVEAQALNTEAFF
TRBV12-3/TRBV12-4	TRBJ2-5	-	many	TGTGCCAGCAACCACGGCGGGGGCCCGGCAGAGACCCAGTACTTC	CASNHGGGPAETQYF
TRBV9	TRBJ2-5	-	many	TGTGCCAGCAGCGCGCCCCCGGGAGAGACCCAGTACTTC	CASSAPPGETQYF
TRBV20-1	TRBJ1-2	-	many	TGCAGTGCTATCAGGAACTATGGCTACACCTTC	CSAIRNYGYTF
TRBV15	TRBJ2-7	TRBD2	few	TGTGCCACCAGCAGAGACCCCCTTGCGGGAGGTGACTACGAGCAGTACTTC	CATSRDPLAGGDYEQYF
TRBV20-1	TRBJ2-1	TRBD2	-	TGCAGTGCTAGTAACTGGGGGGGTGAGCAGTTCTTC	CSASNWGGEQFF